The 9 T cell receptor beta chains below come from one sample, sequenced in a study of shared clonotypes between healthy human individuals. The assay was immunoSEQ multiplex PCR, and TCRdb's table has in-frame clones only and misses some. This table holds hundreds of thousands of clones, roughly three quarters found once. Sequences were obtained from PBMCs. These receptor sequences come from a woman aged 40 to 50 in good health. Some clones in this sample may be carry-over from other donors' samples.

Only a few counts were recorded for this clone. The chain combines TRBV28 with TRBJ1-6, with no clear D. The germline CDR1 and CDR2 sequences are MDHEN and SYDVKM. Trimming took 4 bases from V and 14 from J, leaving 12 bases between them. CDR3 length equals 12 residues. For the CDR3, the DNA is TGTGCCAGCAGTTCCGACTTTTGGGCCCTCCACTTT. It encodes CASSSDFWALHF.

This chain joins TRBV28 and TRBJ2-1, with 7 positions matching TRBD1. CDR1 MDHEN and CDR2 SYDVKM come from the germline V gene. The CDR3 is 13 amino acids. With V trimmed by 6 bases and J by 4 bases, 3 bases remained unmatched. The CDR3, as DNA: TGTGCCAGCAGGAGGGACAGATACAATGAGCAGTTCTTC. This gives the protein CASRRDRYNEQFF. Variable domain in full (rest from reference TRBV28 and TRBJ2-1): DVKVTQSSRYLVKRTGEKVFLECVQDMDHENMFWYRQDPGLGLRLIYFSYDVKMKEKGDIPEGYSVSREKKERFSLILESASTNQTSMYLCASRRDRYNEQFFGPGTRLTVL.

The CDR3 reads CASSFGGQGRSGANVLTF. The CDR3 DNA reads TGCGCCAGCAGCTTTGGTGGACAGGGGCGCTCTGGGGCCAACGTCCTGACTTTC. J is TRBJ2-6 and V is TRBV5-1; 9 nucleotides align to TRBD1. The CDR3 totals 18 residues. The J segment lost 0 bases and the V segment lost 2 bases, leaving 6 bases of the junction unmatched. Looked up from germline, CDR1 is SGHRS and CDR2 is YFSETQ.

The chain employs TRBV27 and TRBJ2-1, with 15 bases fitting TRBD2. V shed 5 bases, J shed 0 bases, and the junction held 2 bases outside the gene matches. CDR3 length: 17 amino acids. Germline-derived CDR1 and CDR2 are MNHEY and SMNVEV (reference sequence). The DNA of the CDR3 is TGTGCCAGCAGTAAGGGACTAGCGGGAGGCTCCTACAATGAGCAGTTCTTC. Its translation: CASSKGLAGGSYNEQFF.

The V and J genes are TRBV27 and TRBJ2-7; 7 bases are a match to TRBD2. Germline V gene lookup returns CDR1 MNHEY and CDR2 SMNVEV (reference sequence). This CDR3 spans 15 amino acids. After removal of 8 bases from V and 0 bases from J, the junction contained 10 bases not matched to a gene. Here the CDR3 DNA reads TGTGCCAGCGCAAAGTATAGCGGGTCCTCCTACGAGCAGTACTTC. Translation gives CASAKYSGSSYEQYF.

This clone was detected only a few times. This rearrangement joins TRBV10-3 to TRBJ2-3; TRBD2 aligns across 14 bases. Trimming took 10 bases from V and 3 from J; bases not matched to a gene: 3. The CDR3 extends over 14 amino acids. Per the germline V gene, CDR1 is ENHRY and CDR2 is SYGVKD. The CDR3, as DNA: TGTGCCACCGGGACTAGCGGGAGTACAGATACGCAGTATTTT. Translating it yields CATGTSGSTDTQYF.

This chain links TRBV5-1 with TRBJ2-2; weak D call: TRBD2 (5 bases). The CDR3 spans 17 residues. The germline gives CDR1 SGHRS, CDR2 YFSETQ. Trimming took off 0 bases at V and 4 bases at J, with 16 bases between the two ends. The CDR3 is CASSLGSSAEGTGELFF. As DNA, the CDR3 is TGCGCCAGCAGCTTGGGGTCCTCAGCGGAAGGCACCGGGGAGCTGTTTTTT. Using reference TRBV5-1 and TRBJ2-2 for the parts outside the CDR3, the full variable domain is KAGVTQTPRYLIKTRGQQVTLSCSPISGHRSVSWYQQTPGQGLQFLFEYFSETQRNKGNFPGRFSGRQFSNSRSEMNVSTLELGDSALYLCASSLGSSAEGTGELFFGEGSRLTVL.

V and J are TRBV14 and TRBJ2-5; 8 nucleotides align to TRBD1. The J call may be incorrect, as the DNA end agrees better with TRBJ2-7. This CDR3 comprises 14 residues. Germline assignment: CDR1 SGHDN and CDR2 FVKESK. CDR3: CASSAGTGKYEQYF. The CDR3 region has the DNA TGTGCCAGCAGTGCCGGGACAGGAAAGTACGAGCAGTACTTC.

This clone was recorded once. The chain uses TRBV5-6 and TRBJ2-7; 7 bases line up with TRBD1. The V and J ends lost 4 bases and 1 base, in that order; junction bases with no gene match: 5. Germline values: CDR1 SGHDT, CDR2 YYEEEE. CDR3 size: 14 residues. CDR3 sequence reads: CASSMTGFSYEQYF. The DNA for the CDR3 is TGTGCCAGCAGCATGACAGGGTTTTCCTACGAGCAGTACTTC.